The sequence of this T cell receptor beta chain was determined in a study of T cell repertoires in cytomegalovirus infection. Study at large: Newly reported HLA-C-restricted and thoroughly characterized HLA-B-restricted CMV epitopes were employed. Indicated by public TCR beta signatures were CMV infection and matching HLA type.

The study's findings and limits: Clonotype analysis showed dominance of the ex vivo response by HLA-C-restricted CMV-specific TCR beta clonotypes.

On this clonotype itself: Its antigen is not known.

Germline assignment: CDR1 MNHEY and CDR2 SMNVEV (reference sequence). Unmatched junction bases numbered 5, after V lost 5 bases and J lost 2 bases. This CDR3 is built from 14 residues. One entry per CDR3 protein results from TCRdb running MiXCR on the reads. The table has roughly 920,000 distinct CDR3 sequences, approximately 30% seen once. J is TRBJ2-7 and V is TRBV27; TRBD2 matches 8 bases. The specimen comprised cultured CD8+ T cells from PBMCs, sampled from culture after CMV antigen stimulation. The receptor's source is a human donor in good health (CMV status not recorded). Some clones in this sample may be carry-over from other donors' samples. CDR3 region: CASSEAGVTYEQYF. DNA of the CDR3: TGTGCCAGCAGTGAAGCGGGGGTTACCTACGAGCAGTACTTC.